The rows below give T cell receptor beta chains drawn from one sample of a study of blood T cell repertoires in COVID-19. Only in-frame clones appear in the TCRdb table, and some are missing; sequencing was by immunoSEQ multiplex PCR. There are over 65,000 clones in the sample; approximately 92% occur only once, and 0.7% to 0.9% lies in the top ten. What was sequenced was peripheral blood. These receptors originate from a woman of 80 years or more with acute or convalescent COVID-19. CDR3s include the opening cysteine and the closing phenylalanine or tryptophan. A D gene is named only where the DNA matches it firmly. Clone size appears in some rows only: once, few, many, or a class for an expanded clone.

TRBD2 TRBJ2-1 TRBV19 once TGTGCCAGTAGTATAGATCCCCGGGGGGGTCTCTACAATGAGCAGTTCTTC CASSIDPRGGLYNEQFF
TRBD2 TRBJ2-2 TRBV4-2 NA TGTGCCAGCAGCCTCCGGACTAGCGGGGGGGCCAATATCGGGGAGCTGTTTTTT CASSLRTSGGANIGELFF
TRBD1 TRBJ1-4 TRBV19 NA TGTGCCAGTAGTATAGGGACAGGTGCAACTAATGAAAAACTGTTTTTT CASSIGTGATNEKLFF
TRBD1 TRBJ1-2 TRBV7-3 NA TGTGCCAGCAGCAGCGACAGGGTGGGCGGCTACACCTTC CASSSDRVGGYTF
NA TRBJ1-3 TRBV7-2 NA TGTGCCAGCAGTCTACAGGACCACCATGGAAACACCATATATTTT CASSLQDHHGNTIYF
NA TRBJ2-7 TRBV5-4 NA TGTGCCAGCAGCTTGGCAACGGGAACCTACGAGCAGTACTTC CASSLATGTYEQYF
NA TRBJ1-3 TRBV5-1 NA TGCGCCAGCAGCCTCGAGGGCACCTTGGCTGGAAACACCATATATTTT CASSLEGTLAGNTIYF
TRBD1 TRBJ2-3 TRBV25-1 NA TGTGCCAGCACCGAGAGGACAGGGAGCACAGATACGCAGTATTTT CASTERTGSTDTQYF
NA TRBJ1-2 TRBV6-2/TRBV6-3 NA TGTGCCAGCAGTAGACCCGGGAGCTACACCTTC CASSRPGSYTF
NA TRBJ2-5 TRBV2 NA TGTGCCAGCTCTAAAGAGACCCAGTACTTC CASSKETQYF
TRBD2 TRBJ2-2 TRBV10-3 NA TGTGCCATCAGTGACCCTATCCTGACTAGCGGCACCGGGGAGCTGTTTTTT CAISDPILTSGTGELFF
NA TRBJ1-5 TRBV6-5 NA TGTGCCAGCAGTTACACGTACAGGGTCGGGCAGCCCCAGCATTTT CASSYTYRVGQPQHF
NA TRBJ1-1 TRBV5-1 few TGCGCCAGCAGCTTCCGGGGAGGCATGAACACTGAAGCTTTCTTT CASSFRGGMNTEAFF
TRBD1 TRBJ1-1 TRBV5-4 NA TGTGCCAGCAGCTGGGGACAGGGGACTGAAGCTTTCTTT CASSWGQGTEAFF
TRBD1 TRBJ2-7 TRBV5-1 NA TGCGCCAGCAGCTGGAGGGACAGGGGTTACGAGCAGTACTTC CASSWRDRGYEQYF
NA TRBJ1-1 TRBV28 NA TGTGCCAGCGGCCAGGGGCGGTACACTGAAGCTTTCTTT CASGQGRYTEAFF
TRBD1 TRBJ2-2 TRBV24-1 NA TGTGCCACCAGTGATTCCGGGACAGGGGGTATCACCGGGGAGCTGTTTTTT CATSDSGTGGITGELFF
NA TRBJ1-2 TRBV10-1 NA TGCGCCAGCAGTGAATCTATCTATGGCTACACCTTC CASSESIYGYTF
TRBD1 TRBJ2-7 TRBV18 few TGTGCCAGCTCACTCTCCGGGACAGGGGAATACGAGCAGTACTTC CASSLSGTGEYEQYF
TRBD2 TRBJ2-3 TRBV2 NA TGTGCCAGCCAATCCCCACTAGCGGGGGGGCCCATGGCAGATACGCAGTATTTT CASQSPLAGGPMADTQYF
NA TRBJ1-2 TRBV28 NA TGTGCCAGCAGCTCCAGCGTTTATGGCTACACCTTC CASSSSVYGYTF
NA TRBJ2-1 TRBV6-5 NA TGTGCCAGCAGTTACGCGGGCCGATCCAGTGAGCAGTTCTTC CASSYAGRSSEQFF
TRBD2 TRBJ2-3 TRBV15 many TGTGCCACCAGCAGCCGAGTAGCGGGAGGGGGCACAGATACGCAGTATTTT CATSSRVAGGGTDTQYF
NA TRBJ1-1 TRBV5-1 NA TGCGCCAGCAGCTTGGCCGGGCGGGTGAACACTGAAGCTTTCTTT CASSLAGRVNTEAFF
TRBD1 TRBJ2-7 TRBV3-1/TRBV3-2 NA TGTGCCAGCAGCCACCCGGGACAGGGTCAGGAGCAGTACTTC CASSHPGQGQEQYF
TRBD2 TRBJ2-3 TRBV6-2/TRBV6-3 NA TGTGCCAGCAGTCCAGGACTAGAGATGGTCACAGATACGCAGTATTTT CASSPGLEMVTDTQYF
NA TRBJ2-1 TRBV29-1 NA TGCAGCGTTGAAGGACAGGCGGGGGCAATGTTGGTCAATCAGCAGTTCTTC CSVEGQAGAMLVNQQFF
NA TRBJ1-4 TRBV7-2 NA TGTGCCAGCAGCTCCCGGACAGCAACTAATGAAAAACTGTTTTTT CASSSRTATNEKLFF
NA TRBJ2-5 TRBV9 NA TGTGCCAGCAGCCCCCAGGCGTGGGAAGAGACCCAGTACTTC CASSPQAWEETQYF
TRBD2 TRBJ2-1 TRBV6-5 NA TGTGCCAGCACTAGCGGGGGGTTTCGGAATGAGCAGTTCTTC CASTSGGFRNEQFF
NA TRBJ2-1 TRBV10-1 NA TGCGCCAGCAGTGATTCGGCTAGTGAAAATGAGCAGTTCTTC CASSDSASENEQFF
NA TRBJ1-5 TRBV27 NA TGTGCCAGCAGTTTCCGCGACAGCGATCAGCCCCAGCATTTT CASSFRDSDQPQHF
TRBD1 TRBJ1-5 TRBV19 NA TGTGCCAGTAGGACAGGGTATAGTCCGAATCAGCCCCAGCATTTT CASRTGYSPNQPQHF
NA TRBJ1-5 TRBV19 NA TGTGCCAGTAGACCCGATGGGTTGCGGAGCAATCAGCCCCAGCATTTT CASRPDGLRSNQPQHF
NA TRBJ2-3 TRBV4-2 NA TGTGCCAGCAGCCAAGTAGTCGGGGATATTACAGATACGCAGTATTTT CASSQVVGDITDTQYF
NA TRBJ1-1 TRBV12-3/TRBV12-4 once TGTGCCAGCAGTTTTTCGGGGACTGAAGCTTTCTTT CASSFSGTEAFF
NA TRBJ1-3 TRBV9 NA TGTGCCAGTTCGGCCAGGATAAACTCTGGAAACACCATATATTTT CASSARINSGNTIYF
NA TRBJ1-2 TRBV9 NA TGTGCCAGCAGCGTCGAAATGACAGGCTGGGGCTACACCTTC CASSVEMTGWGYTF
TRBD2 TRBJ2-7 TRBV5-1 NA TGCGCCAGCAGCTTGGAGGCTAGCGGGGGAATTGAGCAGTACTTC CASSLEASGGIEQYF
TRBD1 TRBJ1-2 TRBV5-1 NA TGCGCCAGCAGCCGCGAGACAGGGGTTAACTATGGCTACACCTTC CASSRETGVNYGYTF